Shown below are 24 T cell receptor beta chains from a single sample sequenced in a study of T cells after yellow fever vaccination. TCRdb processed the 5' RACE reads anew with MiXCR; each CDR3 protein has one entry. The data show about 5,800 distinct CDR3 sequences, under 8.5% seen once. Sequenced material: PBMCs, either bulk or a sorted T-cell subset (CD4+, CD8+, memory, or dextramer-sorted; not recorded which), taken roughly 15 days after the first yellow fever vaccination. These receptors were taken from a man aged 18 to 30 who received the YFV17D yellow fever vaccine.

This clonotype showed up many times. This chain joins TRBV11-2 and TRBJ2-3; D gene unclear. V was cut by 2 bases and J by 0 bases, with 6 bases left in between. CDR3 length equals 14 residues. CDR1 SGHAT and CDR2 FQNNGV come from the germline V gene. This CDR3 is CASSLLISTDTQYF. CDR3 nucleotides: TGTGCCAGCAGCTTATTAATTAGCACAGATACGCAGTATTTT.

This clonotype was observed at least ten times. The chain has TRBV7-9 and TRBJ2-1; possibly TRBD2 for D (6 bases). Germline-derived CDR1 and CDR2 are SEHNR and FQNEAQ (reference sequence). V was shortened by 1 base and J by 2 bases, with 9 bases between the two germline ends. CDR3 length: 15 amino acids. The CDR3 loop reads CASSLVAGPYNEQFF. In nucleotides, the CDR3 is TGTGCCAGCAGCTTAGTTGCGGGGCCCTACAATGAGCAGTTCTTC.

In its sample, this clonotype was seen many times. V is TRBV29-1 and J is TRBJ1-1; D might be TRBD1 (6 bases). The germline V gene encodes CDR1 SQVTM and CDR2 ANQGSEA. The V gene lost 6 bases and the J gene lost 1 base, with 15 bases spanning the gap. This CDR3 is built from 14 residues. CDR3 nucleotide sequence: TGCAGCGTGGATACAGGGAGTCGGAACACTGAAGCTTTCTTT. It codes for CSVDTGSRNTEAFF.

This clonotype appeared many times. The chain has TRBV5-1 and TRBJ1-1; D unresolved. Germline assignment: CDR1 SGHRS and CDR2 YFSETQ. The CDR3 loop spans 15 amino acids. Trimming removed 0 bases from V and 3 bases from J, with 12 bases in between. CDR3 residues: CASSLVGSSYTEAFF. The CDR3 region has the DNA TGCGCCAGCAGCTTGGTGGGTTCATCGTACACTGAAGCTTTCTTT.

The genes are TRBV27 and TRBJ2-7, with D possibly being TRBD2 (6 bases). V was clipped by 5 bases and J by 1 base, with 9 bases between them. This CDR3 is built from 13 residues. Germline CDR1 reads MNHEY; CDR2 reads SMNVEV (reference sequence). CDR3 DNA sequence: TGTGCCAGCAGTCCGGGGGAGTCCTACGAGCAGTACTTC. Protein: CASSPGESYEQYF.

This clonotype was seen only a few times. V and J are TRBV20-1 and TRBJ2-1, with 13 bases identical to TRBD2. This CDR3 comprises 20 residues. V dropped 3 bases and J dropped 0; count of bases not matched to a gene: 14. Germline V gives CDR1 DFQATT, CDR2 SNEGSKA (reference sequence). In DNA form, the CDR3 reads TGCAGTGCTAGTCGACCAGGGGGACTAGCGGGGTCCCACTCCTACAATGAGCAGTTCTTC. Protein: CSASRPGGLAGSHSYNEQFF.

This clonotype was recorded at least ten times. The chain is built from TRBV5-5 and TRBJ1-6; no definite D call. This CDR3 has 16 amino acids. Germline CDR1 and CDR2: SGHKS and YYEKEE (reference sequence). V lost 1 base, J lost 3 bases, and 11 bases lay in between. The CDR3 sequence is CASSLKGGGYNSPLHF. The DNA for the CDR3 is TGTGCCAGCAGCTTGAAAGGCGGTGGCTATAATTCACCCCTCCACTTT.

This clonotype showed up many times. CDR3 bases: TGTGCCACCAGCAGAGGATGGGATGAGCAGTTCTTC. Residues: CATSRGWDEQFF. This chain connects TRBV15 to TRBJ2-1; no clear D gene. The CDR3 contains 12 residues. Per the germline V gene, CDR1 is LNHNV and CDR2 is YYDKDF (reference sequence). V lost 1 base, J lost 8 bases, and 6 bases lay in between.

The sample holds many counts of this clonotype. The J gene is TRBJ2-1, the V gene TRBV4-3; 8 positions match TRBD2. Germline loops: CDR1 LGHNA, CDR2 YSLEER. The J segment lost 0 bases and the V segment lost 1 base, leaving 5 bases of the junction unmatched. CDR3 size: 17 residues. CDR3 region: CASSQGSGGGSYNEQFF. CDR3 nucleotide sequence: TGCGCCAGCAGCCAAGGTTCGGGGGGGGGCTCCTACAATGAGCAGTTCTTC.

The table lists this clonotype with many counts. V is TRBV7-6 and J is TRBJ2-3; TRBD2 agrees at 9 bases. This CDR3 comprises 19 residues. Germline loops: CDR1 SGHVS, CDR2 FNYEAQ. Germline trimming cut 2 bases from V and 2 bases from J; bases unmatched to any gene: 14. CDR3 loop: CASSLSRGGLTPLTDTQYF. The CDR3 DNA reads as TGTGCCAGCAGCTTATCGCGGGGGGGTCTGACCCCCCTCACAGATACGCAGTATTTT.

The gene calls are TRBV5-1 and TRBJ2-7, with D hard to call. Germline-derived CDR1 and CDR2 are SGHRS and YFSETQ. The V and J ends lost 2 bases and 2 bases respectively, with 8 bases between them. This CDR3 is 13 amino acids long. The DNA for the CDR3 is TGCGCCAGCAGCTTCCAGGACCCCTACGAGCAGTACGTC. This gives the protein CASSFQDPYEQYV.

This clonotype was recorded at least ten times. V usage is TRBV18 and J usage is TRBJ2-3, with D perhaps matching TRBD2 (7 bases). This CDR3 is 13 amino acids long. Germline CDR1 reads KGHSH; CDR2 reads LQKENI. V was shortened by 3 bases and J by 10 bases, with 14 bases between the two germline ends. In DNA, the CDR3 is TGTGCCAGCTCACCTCCTGAGGGGGGGTCGCAGTATTTT. This gives the protein CASSPPEGGSQYF.

Ten or more counts support this clonotype. V and J are TRBV12-3 or TRBV12-4 and TRBJ2-3; D is perhaps TRBD1 (6 bases). The CDR3 totals 11 residues. V lost 10 bases and J 7 bases, leaving 12 bases between the germline ends. The CDR3 region is CAICRGYTQYF. In nucleotides, the CDR3 is TGTGCCATCTGCAGGGGATATACGCAGTATTTT.

The sample holds many counts of this clonotype. The chain couples TRBV5-1 to TRBJ1-5; TRBD1 agrees at 9 bases. The CDR3 has 15 amino acids. The J segment lost 6 bases and the V segment lost 5 bases, leaving 9 bases of the junction unmatched. Germline V gene data show CDR1 as SGHRS and CDR2 as YFSETQ. The CDR3 coding sequence is TGCGCCAGCAGACCCGGACAGGGGACGAGTCAGCCCCAGCATTTT. Amino acid sequence: CASRPGQGTSQPQHF.

In its sample, this clonotype was seen many times. The rearrangement uses TRBV15 and TRBJ1-5; tentatively, D is TRBD1 (5 bases). With 0 bases removed from V and 2 bases from J, the gap between germline ends came to 8 bases. Germline V gives CDR1 LNHNV, CDR2 YYDKDF (reference sequence). The CDR3 loop spans 15 amino acids. The DNA for the CDR3 is TGTGCCACCAGCAGAGACGGGGGAGGCAATCAGCCCCAGCATTTT. Encoded protein: CATSRDGGGNQPQHF.

This clonotype was seen many times. The V gene is TRBV7-3, the J gene TRBJ2-3, with 7 nucleotides matching TRBD2. The CDR3 is 18 amino acids. V trimming: 2 bases; J trimming: 0 bases; junction bases outside the gene matches: 11. Germline assignment: CDR1 SGHTA and CDR2 FQGTGA. The CDR3 loop reads CASSLWRPRGISTDTQYF. CDR3 bases: TGTGCCAGCAGCTTATGGAGACCGCGGGGGATAAGCACAGATACGCAGTATTTT. The entire variable domain, with the rest obtained from reference TRBV7-3 and TRBJ2-3, is as follows: GAGVSQTPSNKVTEKGKYVELRCDPISGHTALYWYRQSLGQGPEFLIYFQGTGAADDSGLPNDRFFAVRPEGSVSTLKIQRTERGDSAVYLCASSLWRPRGISTDTQYFGPGTRLTVL.

This clonotype was counted many times. The V and J genes are TRBV28 and TRBJ1-1; a possible D gene is TRBD1 (6 bases). Germline CDR1 reads MDHEN; CDR2 reads SYDVKM. V gave up 4 bases and J gave up 3 bases, with 21 bases separating them. This CDR3 region has 17 residues. This chain's CDR3 is CASSWPLGRGFDTEAFF. The CDR3 bases are TGTGCCAGCAGTTGGCCGTTGGGCAGGGGCTTTGACACTGAAGCTTTCTTT.

This chain links TRBV20-1 with TRBJ2-7, with 8 bases identical to TRBD1. CDR3 length: 14 amino acids. Germline assignment: CDR1 DFQATT and CDR2 SNEGSKA (reference sequence). Germline trimming cut 0 bases from V and 5 bases from J; bases unmatched to any gene: 6. Here the CDR3 reads CSARDPDRVNEQYV. CDR3 in DNA: TGCAGTGCTAGAGATCCGGACAGGGTAAACGAGCAGTACGTC.

This clonotype is judged large. The V call is TRBV20-1, the J call TRBJ1-2, with D maybe TRBD1 (5 bases). Germline V lookup: CDR1 DFQATT, CDR2 SNEGSKA (reference sequence). The CDR3 extends over 11 amino acids. V gave up 5 bases and J gave up 4 bases, with 8 bases separating them. The CDR3 reads CSADDSYGYTF. The CDR3 coding sequence is TGCAGTGCTGACGACAGCTATGGCTACACCTTC.

This clonotype was recorded many times. This chain uses TRBV4-1 with TRBJ1-2; D unresolved. V lost 1 base and J lost 6, with 15 bases in between. Germline V gene sequence: CDR1 MGHRA, CDR2 YSYEKL. This CDR3 is 15 amino acids long. CDR3 DNA sequence: TGCGCCAGCAGCCAAGGTCCCAGGAATCGAGATGGCTACACCTTC. The encoded protein is CASSQGPRNRDGYTF.

The table lists this clonotype with many counts. The chain links TRBV7-3 to TRBJ2-3, with 8 positions matching TRBD2. V trimming: 5 bases; J trimming: 2 bases; junction bases outside the gene matches: 6. Per the germline V gene, CDR1 is SGHTA and CDR2 is FQGTGA. CDR3 length equals 15 residues. The CDR3 spells CASSPSGGATDTQYF. DNA of the CDR3: TGTGCCAGCAGCCCTTCCGGGGGGGCCACAGATACGCAGTATTTT.

This clonotype was detected many times. One end of the junction varies from germline; a read error may be responsible. The chain combines TRBV4-2 with TRBJ1-6; tentatively, D is TRBD1 (5 bases). This CDR3 has 15 amino acids. Germline V CDR1 and CDR2: LGHNA, YNFKEQ. For the CDR3, the DNA is TGTGCCAGCACCCAAGGTCTTCAGGGAGAATCACCCCTCCACTTT. This translates into CASTQGLQGESPLHF.

This clonotype showed up many times. The rearrangement uses TRBV3-1 and TRBJ1-5; 7 bases are a match to TRBD1. CDR1 LGHDT and CDR2 YNNKEL come from the germline V gene (reference sequence). The V gene end was trimmed by 0 bases and the J gene end by 11 bases; junction bases not matched to a gene: 4. The CDR3 totals 13 residues. The CDR3 protein is CASSQDLQGAQHF. In DNA, the CDR3 is TGTGCCAGCAGCCAAGATCTCCAGGGGGCCCAGCATTTT.

This clonotype was found a few times. V and J are TRBV5-4 and TRBJ1-1; no clear D. Germline CDR1 SGHNT, CDR2 YYREEE (reference sequence). CDR3 length equals 12 residues. V lost 3 bases to trimming and J lost 2 bases, with 5 bases between them. The CDR3 reads CASSYLNTEAFF. The CDR3 nucleotides read TGTGCCAGCAGCTACCTTAACACTGAAGCTTTCTTT.